Listed below are T cell receptor beta chains from one sample, sequenced in a study of T cells in localized non-small cell lung cancer. The method was immunoSEQ multiplex PCR; TCRdb's version includes in-frame clones alone and lacks a portion of them. The table records fewer than 45,000 clones, approximately 84% of them present only once. The sequencing used peripheral blood, collected before any cancer treatment. Receptors originate from a man between 40 and 75 years old with stage I lung adenocarcinoma. CDR3s include the opening cysteine and the closing phenylalanine or tryptophan. A D gene is named only where the DNA matches it firmly. Clone size appears in some rows only: once, few, many, or a class for an expanded clone.

cdr3_nt: TGTGCCAGCAGCTTCGTGGAGTACAATGAGCAGTTCTTC
cdr3_aa: CASSFVEYNEQFF
v_call: TRBV5-5
j_call: TRBJ2-1
d_call: NA
clone_size: NA

cdr3_nt: TGTGCCAGCCGAGGGGACCTGGAATATGGCTACACCTTC
cdr3_aa: CASRGDLEYGYTF
v_call: TRBV6-1
j_call: TRBJ1-2
d_call: NA
clone_size: NA

cdr3_nt: TGTGCCAGCAGACCCTCCGGACTAGCGGGACTGTACAATGAGCAGTTCTTC
cdr3_aa: CASRPSGLAGLYNEQFF
v_call: TRBV28
j_call: TRBJ2-1
d_call: TRBD2
clone_size: NA

cdr3_nt: TGTGCCAGCAGTCCTCCCCGACAGGGGCCAAGCACAGATACGCAGTATTTT
cdr3_aa: CASSPPRQGPSTDTQYF
v_call: TRBV28
j_call: TRBJ2-3
d_call: TRBD1
clone_size: NA

cdr3_nt: TGCGCCAGCAGCTTGGATATGAGGGAGGGTCAGCCCCAGCATTTT
cdr3_aa: CASSLDMREGQPQHF
v_call: TRBV5-1
j_call: TRBJ1-5
d_call: NA
clone_size: NA

cdr3_nt: TGTGCCAGCAGCTTTCGGACTAGCGGGAGGGACAATGAGCAGTTCTTC
cdr3_aa: CASSFRTSGRDNEQFF
v_call: TRBV7-9
j_call: TRBJ2-1
d_call: TRBD2
clone_size: once

cdr3_nt: TGTGCCATCAGTGAGGAAGGTGCGGGAGAGGACAATGAGCAGTTCTTC
cdr3_aa: CAISEEGAGEDNEQFF
v_call: TRBV10-3
j_call: TRBJ2-1
d_call: TRBD2
clone_size: NA

cdr3_nt: TGTGCCAGCTCACCACCACAGGGGTACTACAATGAGCAGTTCTTC
cdr3_aa: CASSPPQGYYNEQFF
v_call: TRBV18
j_call: TRBJ2-1
d_call: TRBD1
clone_size: NA

cdr3_nt: TGTGCCAGCAGCCCCCTCCGAACCAACACCGGGGAGCTGTTTTTT
cdr3_aa: CASSPLRTNTGELFF
v_call: TRBV11-2
j_call: TRBJ2-2
d_call: NA
clone_size: NA

cdr3_nt: TGTGCCAGCAGCTTAGGCTCAGGGGTGGGCTATGGCTACACCTTC
cdr3_aa: CASSLGSGVGYGYTF
v_call: TRBV7-9
j_call: TRBJ1-2
d_call: NA
clone_size: NA

cdr3_nt: TGTGCCAGCAGCCCCCGGGCAACAGAGAACACTGAAGCTTTCTTT
cdr3_aa: CASSPRATENTEAFF
v_call: TRBV4-2
j_call: TRBJ1-1
d_call: NA
clone_size: NA

cdr3_nt: TGTGCCTGGAGTCCCTTAGGCGGGAAGCAGTTCTTC
cdr3_aa: CAWSPLGGKQFF
v_call: TRBV30
j_call: TRBJ2-1
d_call: NA
clone_size: NA

cdr3_nt: TGTGCCAGCAGTTACTTCGTAGGGGGCTCTGGTGGCTACACCTTC
cdr3_aa: CASSYFVGGSGGYTF
v_call: TRBV6-5
j_call: TRBJ1-2
d_call: TRBD1
clone_size: once

cdr3_nt: TGTGCCAGCAGCTTAGCAGCAGGGGTGAACACTGAAGCTTTCTTT
cdr3_aa: CASSLAAGVNTEAFF
v_call: TRBV7-2
j_call: TRBJ1-1
d_call: NA
clone_size: NA

cdr3_nt: TGTGCCAGCAGTGCTCTTGGACTAGCGGGACACAATGAGCAGTTCTTC
cdr3_aa: CASSALGLAGHNEQFF
v_call: TRBV27
j_call: TRBJ2-1
d_call: TRBD2
clone_size: NA

cdr3_nt: TGTGCTAGCAGTCCCAACAGGGGCTCCTACGAGCAGTACTTC
cdr3_aa: CASSPNRGSYEQYF
v_call: TRBV7-7
j_call: TRBJ2-7
d_call: TRBD1
clone_size: NA

cdr3_nt: TGTGCCAGCAGCGCGGGGACAGCCCAAGAGACCCAGTACTTC
cdr3_aa: CASSAGTAQETQYF
v_call: TRBV9
j_call: TRBJ2-5
d_call: TRBD1
clone_size: NA

cdr3_nt: TGTGCCAGCAGCGTAGATGGGGGTACCCCCTCTGGGGCCAACGTCCTGACTTTC
cdr3_aa: CASSVDGGTPSGANVLTF
v_call: TRBV9
j_call: TRBJ2-6
d_call: NA
clone_size: NA

cdr3_nt: TGTGCCAGCAGTAGGGCCCAAACTCGCAATGAGCAGTTCTTC
cdr3_aa: CASSRAQTRNEQFF
v_call: TRBV27
j_call: TRBJ2-1
d_call: NA
clone_size: NA

cdr3_nt: TGTGCCAGCAGTTTACTAGCGGGGGACGCAGATACGCAGTATTTT
cdr3_aa: CASSLLAGDADTQYF
v_call: TRBV11-2
j_call: TRBJ2-3
d_call: TRBD2
clone_size: few

cdr3_nt: TGTGCCAGTAGACGGACAAGAAACTATGGCTACACCTTC
cdr3_aa: CASRRTRNYGYTF
v_call: TRBV19
j_call: TRBJ1-2
d_call: NA
clone_size: NA

cdr3_nt: TGCGCCAGCAGCCCCACAGGGGCGAATCAGCCCCAGCATTTT
cdr3_aa: CASSPTGANQPQHF
v_call: TRBV5-1
j_call: TRBJ1-5
d_call: TRBD1
clone_size: NA

cdr3_nt: TGTGCCAGCAGTTATCGCACTAGCGTGGGCCCCGGGGAGCTGTTTTTT
cdr3_aa: CASSYRTSVGPGELFF
v_call: TRBV6-5
j_call: TRBJ2-2
d_call: TRBD2
clone_size: NA

cdr3_nt: TGTGCCAGCAGCCGTTTGGGTGGGAGGGTGTCCGAGCAGTACTTC
cdr3_aa: CASSRLGGRVSEQYF
v_call: TRBV7-9
j_call: TRBJ2-7
d_call: TRBD2
clone_size: NA

cdr3_nt: TGCGCCAGCAGCCAAGAATTGCAAGAGACCCAGTACTTC
cdr3_aa: CASSQELQETQYF
v_call: TRBV4-3
j_call: TRBJ2-5
d_call: NA
clone_size: NA

cdr3_nt: TGTGCCAGCAGCCCTGTGGTGCTCACCGGGGAGCTGTTTTTT
cdr3_aa: CASSPVVLTGELFF
v_call: TRBV7-9
j_call: TRBJ2-2
d_call: NA
clone_size: once

cdr3_nt: TGTGCCAGCAGTGACAGGACCCAAGAGACCCAGTACTTC
cdr3_aa: CASSDRTQETQYF
v_call: TRBV2
j_call: TRBJ2-5
d_call: NA
clone_size: NA

cdr3_nt: TGTGCCAGCAGCCAAGTAAACAGGGATGATCAGCCCCAGCATTTT
cdr3_aa: CASSQVNRDDQPQHF
v_call: TRBV4-2
j_call: TRBJ1-5
d_call: NA
clone_size: few

cdr3_nt: TGTGCCAGCAGCTTGGATCCTAGCGGGAGGTACGAGCAGTACTTC
cdr3_aa: CASSLDPSGRYEQYF
v_call: TRBV5-4
j_call: TRBJ2-7
d_call: TRBD2
clone_size: NA

cdr3_nt: TGCGCCAGCAGCTTGGCCGTTACAGCGGGAACCCAAGAGACCCAGTACTTC
cdr3_aa: CASSLAVTAGTQETQYF
v_call: TRBV5-1
j_call: TRBJ2-5
d_call: TRBD2
clone_size: NA

cdr3_nt: TGTGCCAGCAGCGACCAGAAGTCTTTTAATGAAAAACTGTTTTTT
cdr3_aa: CASSDQKSFNEKLFF
v_call: TRBV11-3
j_call: TRBJ1-4
d_call: NA
clone_size: NA

cdr3_nt: TGTGCCAGCAGCTTAGAGCCGGGAGGATACAACGAGCAGTACTTC
cdr3_aa: CASSLEPGGYNEQYF
v_call: TRBV11-2
j_call: TRBJ2-7
d_call: TRBD2
clone_size: few

cdr3_nt: TGTGCCAGCAGCGCCGAGGTGTGGGGCACTGAAGCTTTCTTT
cdr3_aa: CASSAEVWGTEAFF
v_call: TRBV9
j_call: TRBJ1-1
d_call: NA
clone_size: NA

cdr3_nt: TGTGCCAGCAGCTCCGCCAGGGGACTAGCTCTCGATGAGCAGTTCTTC
cdr3_aa: CASSSARGLALDEQFF
v_call: TRBV11-2
j_call: TRBJ2-1
d_call: TRBD2
clone_size: NA

cdr3_nt: TGTGCCAGCTCACCAGGGGTGTCTAGCAGCGAGTGGGAGACCCAGTACTTC
cdr3_aa: CASSPGVSSSEWETQYF
v_call: TRBV18
j_call: TRBJ2-5
d_call: NA
clone_size: NA

cdr3_nt: TGTGCCAGCAGTGAATCGGGCACCGTTAACTATGGCTACACCTTC
cdr3_aa: CASSESGTVNYGYTF
v_call: TRBV25-1
j_call: TRBJ1-2
d_call: NA
clone_size: once

cdr3_nt: TGTGCCAGCTCACCAGGGGAGAGCACCGGGGAGCTGTTTTTT
cdr3_aa: CASSPGESTGELFF
v_call: TRBV18
j_call: TRBJ2-2
d_call: NA
clone_size: NA

cdr3_nt: TGTGCCAGCAGTGGGGCGGGGGCGAATGAAAAACTGTTTTTT
cdr3_aa: CASSGAGANEKLFF
v_call: TRBV2
j_call: TRBJ1-4
d_call: NA
clone_size: NA

cdr3_nt: TGTGCCAGCAGCAAACCGGGACTTGCCTCTGGAAACACCATATATTTT
cdr3_aa: CASSKPGLASGNTIYF
v_call: TRBV7-2
j_call: TRBJ1-3
d_call: NA
clone_size: NA

cdr3_nt: TGTGCCAGCAGCTCTTACAGGGGTTCCTACAATGAGCAGTTCTTC
cdr3_aa: CASSSYRGSYNEQFF
v_call: TRBV11-2
j_call: TRBJ2-1
d_call: TRBD1
clone_size: NA

cdr3_nt: TGTGCCAGCTCACCAAGGACACTATCCACAGATACGCAGTATTTT
cdr3_aa: CASSPRTLSTDTQYF
v_call: TRBV18
j_call: TRBJ2-3
d_call: NA
clone_size: NA

cdr3_nt: TGTGCCAGCAGGGGTGGAAACACCATATATTTT
cdr3_aa: CASRGGNTIYF
v_call: TRBV6-1
j_call: TRBJ1-3
d_call: NA
clone_size: NA

cdr3_nt: TGTGCCAGCAATCCCTCTGGAAACACCATATATTTT
cdr3_aa: CASNPSGNTIYF
v_call: TRBV6-1
j_call: TRBJ1-3
d_call: NA
clone_size: NA

cdr3_nt: TGTGCCAGCAGTCCGGCCGGGACTAGCGGGAAAAATGAGCAGTTCTTC
cdr3_aa: CASSPAGTSGKNEQFF
v_call: TRBV27
j_call: TRBJ2-1
d_call: TRBD2
clone_size: NA

cdr3_nt: TGTGCCAGCAGCCCGGGATTTGGCGGGGGCACAGATACGCAGTATTTT
cdr3_aa: CASSPGFGGGTDTQYF
v_call: TRBV7-2
j_call: TRBJ2-3
d_call: NA
clone_size: NA